This T cell receptor (beta chain) was identified during a study of T cell repertoires in cytomegalovirus infection. General study findings and limits: Cumulative frequency (of public TCR beta family members) identified carriers of CMV plus the relevant HLA. Predominance within the ex vivo response was attributable to HLA-C-restricted CMV-specific TCR beta clonotypes.

The CDR3 covers 15 residues. The V gene lost 3 bases and the J gene lost 5 bases, with 13 bases spanning the gap. Germline V lookup: CDR1 LGHNA, CDR2 YSLEER. This clonotype showed up just once. Its target is unknown. Via MiXCR, TCRdb re-called the reads, giving one row per CDR3 protein. Among some 590,000 distinct CDR3 sequences listed, around two fifths were seen once. V gene TRBV4-3 combines with J gene TRBJ1-4; D not certain. Source: cultured PBMCs, taken from culture after CMV antigen stimulation. The receptor was isolated from a human donor in good health (CMV status not recorded). Some clones in this sample may be carry-over from other donors' samples. The CDR3 protein is CASSHSQVDNEKLFF. The CDR3 bases are TGCGCCAGCAGCCACTCCCAGGTGGACAATGAAAAACTGTTTTTT.